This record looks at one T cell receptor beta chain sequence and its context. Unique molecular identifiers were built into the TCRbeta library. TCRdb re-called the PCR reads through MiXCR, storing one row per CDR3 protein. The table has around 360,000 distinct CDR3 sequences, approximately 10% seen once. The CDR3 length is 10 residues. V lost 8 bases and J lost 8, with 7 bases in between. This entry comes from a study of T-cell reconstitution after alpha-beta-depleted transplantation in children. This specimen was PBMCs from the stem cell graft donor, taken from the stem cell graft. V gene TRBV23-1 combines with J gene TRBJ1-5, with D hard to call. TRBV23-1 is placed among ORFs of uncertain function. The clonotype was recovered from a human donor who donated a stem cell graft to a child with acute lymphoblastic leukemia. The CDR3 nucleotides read TGCGCCAGCCACCTGAAGCCCCAGCATTTT. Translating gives CASHLKPQHF.